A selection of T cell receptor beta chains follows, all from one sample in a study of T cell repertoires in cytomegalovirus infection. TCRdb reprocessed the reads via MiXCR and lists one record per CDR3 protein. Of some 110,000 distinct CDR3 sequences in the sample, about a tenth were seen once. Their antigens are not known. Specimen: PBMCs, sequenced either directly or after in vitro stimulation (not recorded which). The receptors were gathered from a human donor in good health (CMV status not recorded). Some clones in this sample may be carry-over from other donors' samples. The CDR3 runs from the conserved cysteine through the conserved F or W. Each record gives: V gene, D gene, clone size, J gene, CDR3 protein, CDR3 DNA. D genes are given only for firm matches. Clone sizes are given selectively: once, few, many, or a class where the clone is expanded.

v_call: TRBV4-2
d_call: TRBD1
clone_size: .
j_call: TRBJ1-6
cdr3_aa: CASNGHDRAYNSPLHF
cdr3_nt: TGTGCCAGCAACGGTCACGACAGGGCCTATAATTCACCCCTCCACTTT

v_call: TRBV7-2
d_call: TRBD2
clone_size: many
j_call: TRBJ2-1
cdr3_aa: CASSVYPHLTSGRANEQFF
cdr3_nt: TGTGCCAGCAGCGTCTACCCCCATCTTACTAGCGGGAGGGCCAATGAGCAGTTCTTC

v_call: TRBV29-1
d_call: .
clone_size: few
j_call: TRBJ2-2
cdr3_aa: CSGEDSTTGELFF
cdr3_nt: TGCAGCGGGGAGGACTCGACCACCGGGGAGCTGTTTTTT

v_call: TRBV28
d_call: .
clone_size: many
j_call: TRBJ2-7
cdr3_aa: CASSLRLERAEQYF
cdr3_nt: TGTGCCAGCAGTTTAAGGTTGGAACGAGCCGAGCAGTACTTC

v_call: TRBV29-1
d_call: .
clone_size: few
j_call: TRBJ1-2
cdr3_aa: CSVQGRGDGYTF
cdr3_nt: TGCAGCGTCCAAGGCCGTGGTGATGGCTACACCTTC

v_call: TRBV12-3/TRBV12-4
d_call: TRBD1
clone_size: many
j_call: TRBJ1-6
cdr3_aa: CASSSTGTDNSPLHF
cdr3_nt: TGTGCCAGCAGTTCAACCGGGACAGACAATTCACCCCTCCACTTT

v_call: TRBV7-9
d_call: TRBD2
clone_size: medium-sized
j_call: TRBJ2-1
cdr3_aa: CASSLVRLAVYNEQFF
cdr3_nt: TGTGCCAGCAGCTTAGTGAGACTAGCGGTTTACAATGAGCAGTTCTTC

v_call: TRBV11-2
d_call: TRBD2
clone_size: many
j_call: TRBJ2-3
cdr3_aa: CASSSPGTSGDTQYF
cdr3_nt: TGTGCCAGCAGCTCTCCCGGGACTAGCGGGGATACGCAGTATTTT

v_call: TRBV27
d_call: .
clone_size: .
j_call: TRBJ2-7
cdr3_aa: CASSLSQVYEQYF
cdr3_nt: TGTGCCAGCAGTTTATCCCAGGTTTACGAGCAGTACTTC

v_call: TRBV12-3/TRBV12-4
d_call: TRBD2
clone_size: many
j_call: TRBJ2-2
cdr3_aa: CASSSGTSGNTGELFF
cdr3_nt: TGTGCCAGCAGCTCCGGGACTAGCGGGAACACCGGGGAGCTGTTTTTT

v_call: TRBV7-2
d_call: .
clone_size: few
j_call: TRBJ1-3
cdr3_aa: CASSWPSGNTIYF
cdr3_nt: TGTGCCAGCAGCTGGCCCTCTGGAAACACCATATATTTT

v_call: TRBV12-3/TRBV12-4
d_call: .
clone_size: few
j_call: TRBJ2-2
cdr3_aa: CASSLKQGGTGELFF
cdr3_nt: TGTGCCAGCAGTTTGAAGCAGGGGGGGACCGGGGAGCTGTTTTTT

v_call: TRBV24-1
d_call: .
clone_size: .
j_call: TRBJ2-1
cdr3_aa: CATSDFGTNRGEQFF
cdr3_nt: TGTGCCACCAGTGATTTTGGGACCAACCGGGGTGAGCAGTTCTTC

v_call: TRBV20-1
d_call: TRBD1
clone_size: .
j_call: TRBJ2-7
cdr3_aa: CSAPPLIGQGGEQYF
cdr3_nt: TGCAGTGCCCCACCCTTAATCGGACAGGGGGGCGAGCAGTACTTC

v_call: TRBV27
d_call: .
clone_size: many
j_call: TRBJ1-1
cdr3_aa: CASSPNDRRVEAFF
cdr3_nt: TGTGCCAGCAGTCCAAATGACAGGAGAGTCGAAGCTTTCTTT

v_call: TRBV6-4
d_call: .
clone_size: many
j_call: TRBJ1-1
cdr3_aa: CASSAGPLNTEAFF
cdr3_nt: TGTGCCAGCAGCGCGGGACCGTTGAACACTGAAGCTTTCTTT

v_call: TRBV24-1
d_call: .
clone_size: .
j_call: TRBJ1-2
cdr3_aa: CATPGVGYTF
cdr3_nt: TGTGCCACTCCAGGGGTTGGCTACACCTTC

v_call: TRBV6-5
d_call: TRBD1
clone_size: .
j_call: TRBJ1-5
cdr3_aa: CASSPTGGMLQPQHF
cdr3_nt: TGTGCCAGCAGTCCCACAGGGGGCATGCTTCAGCCCCAGCATTTT

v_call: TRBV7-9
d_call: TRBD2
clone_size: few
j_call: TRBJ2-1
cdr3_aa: CASSARTSGIDEQFF
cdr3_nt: TGTGCCAGCAGCGCCCGGACTAGCGGGATCGATGAGCAGTTCTTC

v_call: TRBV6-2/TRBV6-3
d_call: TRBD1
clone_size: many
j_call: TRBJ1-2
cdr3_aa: CASSASGTGIYGYTF
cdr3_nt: TGTGCCAGCAGTGCATCCGGGACAGGAATTTATGGCTACACCTTC

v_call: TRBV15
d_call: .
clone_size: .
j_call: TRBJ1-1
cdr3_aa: CATSRETVENTEAFF
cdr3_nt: TGTGCCACCAGCAGAGAAACAGTAGAAAACACTGAAGCTTTCTTT

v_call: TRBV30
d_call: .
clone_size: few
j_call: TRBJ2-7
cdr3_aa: CARLGEQYF
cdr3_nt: TGTGCCCGTCTGGGGGAGCAGTACTTC

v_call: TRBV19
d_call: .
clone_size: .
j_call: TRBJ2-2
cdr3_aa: CASRENTGELFF
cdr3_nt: TGTGCCAGTAGAGAGAACACCGGGGAGCTGTTTTTT

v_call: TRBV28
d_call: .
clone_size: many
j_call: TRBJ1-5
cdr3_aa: CASSFVGGQSNQPQHF
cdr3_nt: TGTGCCAGCAGTTTTGTCGGGGGGCAAAGCAATCAGCCCCAGCATTTT

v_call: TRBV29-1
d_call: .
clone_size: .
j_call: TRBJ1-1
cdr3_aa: CSVILPNTEAFF
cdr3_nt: TGCAGCGTTATTCTTCCGAACACTGAAGCTTTCTTT

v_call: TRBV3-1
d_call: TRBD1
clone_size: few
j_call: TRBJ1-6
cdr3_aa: CASSQRGQGAPPLHF
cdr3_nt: TGTGCCAGCAGCCAAAGGGGACAGGGGGCTCCACCCCTCCACTTT

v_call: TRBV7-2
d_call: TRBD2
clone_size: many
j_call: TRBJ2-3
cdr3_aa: CASSLTSGGRDTQYF
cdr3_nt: TGTGCCAGCAGCTTAACTAGCGGGGGGCGGGATACGCAGTATTTT

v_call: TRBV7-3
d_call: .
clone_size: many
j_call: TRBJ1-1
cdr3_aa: CASSLQWNTEAFF
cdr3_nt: TGTGCCAGCAGCTTACAATGGAACACTGAAGCTTTCTTT

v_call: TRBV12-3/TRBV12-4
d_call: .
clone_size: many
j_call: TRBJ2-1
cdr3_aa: CASSLRGTQFF
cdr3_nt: TGTGCCAGCAGTTTAAGGGGTACGCAGTTCTTC

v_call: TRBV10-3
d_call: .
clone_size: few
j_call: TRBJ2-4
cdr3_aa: CAISSEQAKNIQYF
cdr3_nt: TGTGCCATCAGCTCGGAACAAGCCAAAAACATTCAGTACTTC

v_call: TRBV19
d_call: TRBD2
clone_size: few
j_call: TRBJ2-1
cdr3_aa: CASSIIGSGNHNEQFF
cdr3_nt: TGTGCCAGTAGTATAATAGGCAGCGGGAACCACAATGAGCAGTTCTTC

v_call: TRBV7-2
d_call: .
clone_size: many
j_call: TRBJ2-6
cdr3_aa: CASSFRGGGATSGANVLTF
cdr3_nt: TGTGCCAGCAGCTTTAGAGGGGGGGGAGCTACCTCTGGGGCCAACGTCCTGACTTTC

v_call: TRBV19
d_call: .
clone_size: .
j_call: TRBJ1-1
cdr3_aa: CASSMRALEAFF
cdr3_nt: TGTGCCAGTAGTATGAGGGCCCTTGAAGCTTTCTTT

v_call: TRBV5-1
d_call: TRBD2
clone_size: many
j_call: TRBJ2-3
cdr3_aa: CASRDGLAGARDTQYF
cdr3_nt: TGCGCCAGCAGAGACGGACTAGCGGGAGCGCGGGATACGCAGTATTTT

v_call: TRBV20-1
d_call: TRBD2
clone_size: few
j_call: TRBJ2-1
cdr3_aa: CSARDPGTSEFRSYNEQFF
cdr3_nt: TGCAGTGCTAGAGACCCCGGGACTAGCGAGTTTAGGTCCTACAATGAGCAGTTCTTC

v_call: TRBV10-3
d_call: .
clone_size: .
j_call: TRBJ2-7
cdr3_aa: CAIMDSLSSYEQYF
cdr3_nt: TGTGCCATCATGGACTCTCTGAGCTCCTACGAGCAGTACTTC

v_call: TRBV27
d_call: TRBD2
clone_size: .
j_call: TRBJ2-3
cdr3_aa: CASSPKTSGRFLGSTDTQYF
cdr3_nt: TGTGCCAGCAGTCCAAAGACTAGCGGGAGATTCCTAGGGAGCACAGATACGCAGTATTTT

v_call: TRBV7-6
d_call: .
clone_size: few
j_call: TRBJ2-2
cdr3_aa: CASSRDPGGELFF
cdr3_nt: TGTGCCAGCAGCCGCGATCCCGGCGGGGAGCTGTTTTTT

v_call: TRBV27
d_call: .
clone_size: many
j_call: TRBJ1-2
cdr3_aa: CASSADPGQPYGYTF
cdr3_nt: TGTGCCAGCAGTGCCGATCCAGGACAACCTTATGGCTACACCTTC

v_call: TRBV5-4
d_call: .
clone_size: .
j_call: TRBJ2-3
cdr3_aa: CASSWDGITDTQYF
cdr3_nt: TGTGCCAGCAGCTGGGACGGGATCACAGATACGCAGTATTTT